This T cell receptor (beta chain) came from a study of CD4 and CD8 cells across lung adenocarcinoma regions. Deletions cut 5 bases from V and 4 bases from J, with 14 bases between. The CDR3 has 14 amino acids. Germline V CDR1 and CDR2: MNHNS, SASEGT. Samples came from patients with localized non-small cell lung adenocarcinoma. From the PCR reads, TCRdb called clonotypes with MiXCR, one entry per CDR3 protein. This table holds under 10,000 distinct CDR3 sequences, around 60% found once. Comment on this clonotype: This CDR3 fails to terminate in the conserved phenylalanine or tryptophan, so it likely reflects a read error.

V is TRBV6-1 and J is TRBJ2-5; D remains unclear. This clonotype originated in a female donor with lung adenocarcinoma. The CD4 and CD8 labels of this study may be unreliable. Sequenced material: CD4+ T cells from the center of a lung tumor. This CDR3 reads CASSPGLPPETQYS. CDR3 DNA: TGTGCCAGCAGTCCGGGCTTGCCTCCAGAGACCCAGTACTCC.